This T cell receptor beta chain was sequenced during a study of cytomegalovirus exposure and HLA in healthy donors. Overall study results and limits: According to the study, about 180 TCR beta chains were cytomegalovirus-associated.

This clone has more than one count but fewer than ten. Antigen: not known. The junction had 11 bases not matched to a gene; V was cut back by 0 bases and J by 3 bases. The CDR3 covers 18 residues. The germline gives CDR1 SGHDT, CDR2 YYEEEE. This PCR relied on a set of 60 Vbeta primers and 13 Jbeta primers. Some clones are missing from TCRdb's copy, which holds only in-frame ones; the method was immunoSEQ multiplex PCR. The data show some 200,000 clones, 70% seen once. The receptor was isolated from a man in his forties in good health and CMV-seropositive. The source material was PBMCs. The chain recombines TRBV5-6 with TRBJ2-3, with 9 bases that match TRBD1. This CDR3 is CASSLARSGQGFTDTQYF. The CDR3 coding sequence is TGTGCCAGCAGCTTGGCCCGTTCGGGACAGGGATTTACAGATACGCAGTATTTT.